Listed below are T cell receptor beta chains from one sample, sequenced in a study of identical twins. TCRdb ran MiXCR on the 5' RACE reads and lists one entry per CDR3 protein. The sample shows 200,000 to 250,000 distinct CDR3 sequences, approximately 8.3% of them seen only once. The sample was also linked to a second study, of yellow fever vaccine responses in identical twins.

Sequencing was carried out using memory (CD45RO+) T cells sorted from blood. These receptors all come from a woman aged 18-35 years in good health. The CDR3 runs from the conserved cysteine through the conserved F or W. D genes are given only for firm matches. Size is stated for part of the rows, as once, few or many counts, or as a class when the clone is expanded.

size: -; J: TRBJ2-1; V: TRBV7-8; D: -; CDR3: CASSLGQGRVYNEQFF; DNA: TGTGCCAGCAGCTTGGGTCAGGGTAGGGTTTACAATGAGCAGTTCTTC
size: -; J: TRBJ1-3; V: TRBV6-1; D: -; CDR3: CASSPGGGYSGNTIYF; DNA: TGTGCCAGCAGCCCGGGAGGGGGATATTCTGGAAACACCATATATTTT
size: many; J: TRBJ2-1; V: TRBV20-1; D: -; CDR3: CSGGEGSYNEQFF; DNA: TGCAGTGGGGGTGAGGGCTCCTACAATGAGCAGTTCTTC
size: many; J: TRBJ2-4; V: TRBV6-1; D: -; CDR3: CASSEDLNIQYF; DNA: TGTGCCAGCAGTGAAGACCTAAACATTCAGTACTTC
size: many; J: TRBJ2-5; V: TRBV3-1; D: -; CDR3: CASSIGNEGTQYF; DNA: TGTGCCAGCAGCATCGGGAATGAAGGGACCCAGTACTTC
size: -; J: TRBJ2-7; V: TRBV20-1; D: TRBD2; CDR3: CSARDLRGDLYEQYF; DNA: TGCAGTGCTAGAGATTTGCGGGGGGATCTCTACGAGCAGTACTTC
size: few; J: TRBJ1-4; V: TRBV14; D: -; CDR3: CASSQAAVTNEKLFF; DNA: TGTGCCAGCAGCCAGGCGGCTGTAACTAATGAAAAACTGTTTTTT
size: -; J: TRBJ2-6; V: TRBV4-2; D: -; CDR3: CASSRTPLGGTGANVLTF; DNA: TGTGCCAGCAGCCGGACCCCGCTGGGGGGCACTGGGGCCAACGTCCTGACTTTC
size: many; J: TRBJ2-3; V: TRBV5-1; D: -; CDR3: CASSLGLTDTQYF; DNA: TGCGCCAGCAGCTTAGGCCTCACAGATACGCAGTATTTT
size: many; J: TRBJ2-1; V: TRBV4-1; D: TRBD2; CDR3: CASSQEPGVAGGNEQFF; DNA: TGCGCCAGCAGCCAAGAGCCGGGCGTAGCGGGAGGTAATGAGCAGTTCTTC
size: -; J: TRBJ2-7; V: TRBV28; D: -; CDR3: CASSLPVTGNEQYF; DNA: TGTGCCAGCAGTTTACCCGTTACGGGGAACGAGCAGTACTTC